The source of this TCR beta chain is a study of cytomegalovirus exposure and HLA in healthy donors. This clone was found a few times. V lost 0 bases and J lost 9; bases outside the gene matches: 5. Germline V gene data show CDR1 as GTSNPN and CDR2 as SVGIG (reference sequence). The CDR3 length is 14 residues. Healthy bone marrow donors supplied every sample. A multiplex PCR was run with 60 Vbeta primers and 13 Jbeta primers. The repertoire was sequenced with immunoSEQ multiplex PCR; TCRdb's copy has only in-frame clones and lacks some. The sample has about 190,000 clones; around 83% are singletons. The sample comprised PBMCs. This chain joins TRBV30 and TRBJ2-2; 9 nucleotides match TRBD2. The TCR comes from a woman in her thirties or forties in good health and CMV-seronegative. In DNA, the CDR3 is TGTGCCTGGAGTGTACCTAGCGGGGACTGGGAGCTGTTTTTT. This sequence encodes CAWSVPSGDWELFF.